Sequencing of this TCR beta chain was carried out in a study of T cells in Graves' hyperthyroidism and ophthalmopathy. Across the whole study: Pretreatment peripheral blood was obtained at initial diagnosis.

The V end was cut by 5 bases, the J end by 9 bases, with 8 bases between. Per germline, CDR1 SEHNR and CDR2 FQNEAQ (reference sequence). The CDR3 length is 11 residues. This clonotype has ten or more counts. Patients aged 18 to 65 with hyperthyroidism were newly diagnosed, with duration under 2 months. Patients having uncontrolled infection, another autoimmune disease, pregnancy or lactation were not included. RNA transcripts were the template for amplifying TCR beta CDR3 regions. Initially, a first-round RT-PCR of the TCR CDR3 employed the HTBI primer set. TCRdb reprocessed the multiplex PCR reads with MiXCR, giving one entry per CDR3 protein. The sample contains under 400,000 distinct CDR3 sequences, 13% of which appear only once.

This rearrangement joins TRBV7-9 to TRBJ2-1; D unresolved. The specimen sequenced was blood. The TCR was taken from a woman aged 18-29 years with Graves' hyperthyroidism. CDR3 nucleotides: TGTGCCAGCAGCCCCGTTCGTGAGCAGTTCTTC. It translates to CASSPVREQFF.